These T cell receptor beta chains were read from a single sample in a study of monozygotic twins with inflammatory bowel disease. TCRdb re-analyzed the 5' RACE reads; it lists each CDR3 protein once, without DNA. This repertoire includes 150,000 to 200,000 distinct CDR3 sequences. Input material: blood. The receptors stem from a human donor with ulcerative colitis or Crohn's disease, or a healthy co-twin of an affected twin (not recorded which). CDR3s include the opening cysteine and the closing phenylalanine or tryptophan.

TRBJ2-2 | TRBV9 | CASGIGGGTGELFF
TRBJ2-2 | TRBV29-1 | CSGTGENTGELFF
TRBJ2-3 | TRBV20-1 | CSAADLGDTQYF
TRBJ2-3 | TRBV29-1 | CSALHNPPDTQYF
TRBJ2-5 | TRBV5-1 | CASSPNRGWETQYF
TRBJ1-4 | TRBV5-1 | CASSLVHTNEKLFF
TRBJ1-2 | TRBV20-1 | CSARGLVRDGYTF
TRBJ2-7 | TRBV7-8 | CASSLGSGSFGGWEQYF
TRBJ1-1 | TRBV9 | CASSLGRRNTEAFF
TRBJ2-1 | TRBV6-5 | CASSYGRGTLYNEQFF
TRBJ1-2 | TRBV11-2 | CASSPWTDPTYGYTF
TRBJ1-5 | TRBV6-1 | CASGAASNQPQHF
TRBJ2-7 | TRBV20-1 | CSARDQPTRIYEQYF
TRBJ1-1 | TRBV28 | CASSPRGGGTEAFF
TRBJ2-3 | TRBV7-2 | CASSLSPSGLTDTQYF
TRBJ1-3 | TRBV28 | CASSYAGRTIYF
TRBJ2-2 | TRBV5-1 | CASSALGDGELFF
TRBJ1-2 | TRBV14 | CASSQDVGDYGYTF
TRBJ2-3 | TRBV30 | CAWSAGQGADTQYF
TRBJ2-1 | TRBV10-3 | CAIRKGLVVNNEQFF
TRBJ2-5 | TRBV5-6 | CASSWDSQETQYF
TRBJ2-2 | TRBV5-5 | CASSLLAGGYTGELFF
TRBJ2-5 | TRBV11-1 | CASSPPSGNQETQYF